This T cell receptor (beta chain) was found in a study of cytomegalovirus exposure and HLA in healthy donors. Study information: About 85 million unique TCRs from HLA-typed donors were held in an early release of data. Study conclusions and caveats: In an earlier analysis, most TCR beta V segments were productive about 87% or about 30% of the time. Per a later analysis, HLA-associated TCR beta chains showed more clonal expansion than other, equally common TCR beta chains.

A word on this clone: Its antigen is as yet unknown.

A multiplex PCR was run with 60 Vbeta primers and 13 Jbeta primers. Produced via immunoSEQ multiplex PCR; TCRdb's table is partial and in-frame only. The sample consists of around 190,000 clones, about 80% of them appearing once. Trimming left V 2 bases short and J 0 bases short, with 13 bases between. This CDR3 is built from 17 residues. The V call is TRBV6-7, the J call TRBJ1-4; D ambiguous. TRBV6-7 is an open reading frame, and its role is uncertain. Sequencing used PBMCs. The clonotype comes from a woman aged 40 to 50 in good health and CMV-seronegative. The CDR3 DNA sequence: TGTGCCAGCAGTTACCCGTACGGGGATACAACTAATGAAAAACTGTTTTTT. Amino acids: CASSYPYGDTTNEKLFF.